This T cell receptor beta chain was found in a study of OX40 agonist ivuxolimab in advanced cancers. Study at large: Patients received ivuxolimab, an intravenous treatment, every 2 weeks at 0.01 to 10 mg/kg. The study's findings and limits: With doses of 0.1 to 3.0 mg/kg, CD4+ and CD8+ blood T cells had undergone clonal expansion by week 6. Among the least clonally expanded were partial responders at 0.1-3.0 mg/kg.

Sequencing was performed with immunoSEQ multiplex PCR; in TCRdb, only in-frame clones are kept and a portion is missing. The sample contains some 97,000 clones, around 89% of which appear only once. For this clone: What it binds is unknown.

V shed 0 bases, J shed 6 bases, and the junction held 5 bases outside the gene matches. This CDR3 has 16 amino acids. Germline V lookup: CDR1 SGHNT, CDR2 YYREEE (reference sequence). V is TRBV5-4 and J is TRBJ2-2, with TRBD2 matching 10 bases. The source was CD4+ or CD8+ T cells sorted from blood, collected in a trial of the OX40 agonist ivuxolimab. The sequence came from an adult with an advanced solid tumor such as melanoma, head and neck, liver or kidney cancer. The CDR3 nucleotides read TGTGCCAGCAGCTTGGTGGGGCTAGCGGGGGCCGGGGAGCTGTTTTTT. It yields the protein CASSLVGLAGAGELFF.